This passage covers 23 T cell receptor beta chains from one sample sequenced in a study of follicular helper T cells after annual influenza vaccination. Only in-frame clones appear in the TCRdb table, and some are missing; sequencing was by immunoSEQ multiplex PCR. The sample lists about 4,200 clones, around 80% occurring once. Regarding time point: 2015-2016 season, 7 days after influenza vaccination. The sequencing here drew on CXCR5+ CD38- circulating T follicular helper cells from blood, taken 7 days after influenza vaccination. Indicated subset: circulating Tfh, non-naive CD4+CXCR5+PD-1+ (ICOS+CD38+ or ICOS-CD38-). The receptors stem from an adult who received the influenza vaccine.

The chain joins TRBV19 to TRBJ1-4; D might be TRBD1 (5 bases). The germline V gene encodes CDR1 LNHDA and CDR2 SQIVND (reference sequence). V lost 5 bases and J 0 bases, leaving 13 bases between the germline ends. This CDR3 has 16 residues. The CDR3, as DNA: TGTGCCAGTAGTGCCAGGGCCGCTGCAACTAATGAAAAACTGTTTTTT. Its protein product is CASSARAAATNEKLFF.

The chain's CDR3 is CASSLAVGGGETQYF. CDR3 coding DNA: TGTGCCAGCAGCTTAGCAGTGGGAGGAGGAGAGACCCAGTACTTC. The chain joins TRBV7-2 to TRBJ2-5; D may be TRBD2 (6 bases). This CDR3 is built from 15 residues. Germline loops: CDR1 SGHTA, CDR2 FQGNSA. V lost 0 bases, J lost 4 bases, and 12 bases lay in between. The full variable domain, with the rest looked up from reference TRBV7-2 and TRBJ2-5, is GAGVSQSPSNKVTEKGKDVELRCDPISGHTALYWYRQSLGQGLEFLIYFQGNSAPDKSGLPSDRFSAERTGGSVSTLTIQRTQQEDSAVYLCASSLAVGGGETQYFGPGTRLLVL.

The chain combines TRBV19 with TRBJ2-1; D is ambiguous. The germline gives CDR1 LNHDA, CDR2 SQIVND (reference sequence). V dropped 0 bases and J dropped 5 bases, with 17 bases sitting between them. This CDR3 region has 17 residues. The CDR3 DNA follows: TGTGCCAGTAGTATAGATTTTACGAGACTGCCCAACAATGAGCAGTTCTTC. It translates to CASSIDFTRLPNNEQFF.

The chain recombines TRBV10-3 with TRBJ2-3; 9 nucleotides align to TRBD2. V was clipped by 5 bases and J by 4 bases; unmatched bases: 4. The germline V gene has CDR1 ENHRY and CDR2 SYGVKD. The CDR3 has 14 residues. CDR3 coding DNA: TGTGCCATCAGTCTTGGCGGGGGGGCAGATACGCAGTATTTT. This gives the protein CAISLGGGADTQYF.

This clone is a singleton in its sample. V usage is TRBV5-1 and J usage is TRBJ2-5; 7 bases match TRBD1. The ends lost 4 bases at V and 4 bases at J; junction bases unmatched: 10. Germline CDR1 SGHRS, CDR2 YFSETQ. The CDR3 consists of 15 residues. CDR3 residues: CASSPSTGLPETQYF. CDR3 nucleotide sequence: TGCGCCAGCAGCCCCTCGACAGGGCTGCCAGAGACCCAGTACTTC.

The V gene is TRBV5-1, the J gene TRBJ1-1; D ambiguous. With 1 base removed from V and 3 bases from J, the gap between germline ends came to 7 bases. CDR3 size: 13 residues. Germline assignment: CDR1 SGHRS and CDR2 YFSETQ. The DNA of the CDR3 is TGCGCCAGCAGCTTGATTGCAGACACTGAAGCTTTCTTT. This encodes CASSLIADTEAFF.

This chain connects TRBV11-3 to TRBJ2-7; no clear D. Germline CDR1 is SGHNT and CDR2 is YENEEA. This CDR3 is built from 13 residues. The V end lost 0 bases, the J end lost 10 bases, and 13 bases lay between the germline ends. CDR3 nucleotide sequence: TGTGCCAGCAGCTTAGATCAAGACCGGCCCCAGTACTTC. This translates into CASSLDQDRPQYF. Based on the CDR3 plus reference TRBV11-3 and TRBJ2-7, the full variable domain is EAGVVQSPRYKIIEKKQPVAFWCNPISGHNTLYWYLQNLGQGPELLIRYENEEAVDDSQLPKDRFSAERLKGVDSTLKIQPAELGDSAVYLCASSLDQDRPQYFGPGTRLTVT.

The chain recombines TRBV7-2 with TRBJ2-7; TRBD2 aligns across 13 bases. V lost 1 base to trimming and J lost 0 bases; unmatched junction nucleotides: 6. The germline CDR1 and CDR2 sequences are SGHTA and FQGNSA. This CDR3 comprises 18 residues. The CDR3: CASSLVGTSGVSSYEQYF. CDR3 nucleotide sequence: TGTGCCAGCAGCTTAGTGGGGACTAGCGGGGTCAGCTCCTACGAGCAGTACTTC.

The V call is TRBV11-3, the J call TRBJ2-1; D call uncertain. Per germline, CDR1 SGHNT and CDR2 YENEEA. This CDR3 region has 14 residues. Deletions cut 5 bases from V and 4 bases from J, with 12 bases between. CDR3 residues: CASSPGRSYNEQFF. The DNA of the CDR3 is TGTGCCAGCAGCCCCGGAAGATCGTACAATGAGCAGTTCTTC.

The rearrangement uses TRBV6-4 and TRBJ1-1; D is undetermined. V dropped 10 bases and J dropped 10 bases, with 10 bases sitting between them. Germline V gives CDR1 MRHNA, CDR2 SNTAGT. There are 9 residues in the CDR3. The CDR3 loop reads CANSPTAFF. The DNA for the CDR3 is TGTGCCAACTCTCCCACAGCTTTCTTT.

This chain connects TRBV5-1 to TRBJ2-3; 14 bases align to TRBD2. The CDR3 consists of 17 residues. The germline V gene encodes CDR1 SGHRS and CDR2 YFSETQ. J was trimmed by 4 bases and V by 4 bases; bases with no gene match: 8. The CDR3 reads CASSPVTSGRAADTQYF. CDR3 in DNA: TGCGCCAGCAGCCCCGTGACTAGCGGGAGGGCCGCAGATACGCAGTATTTT. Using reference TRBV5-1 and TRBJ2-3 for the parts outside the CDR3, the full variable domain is KAGVTQTPRYLIKTRGQQVTLSCSPISGHRSVSWYQQTPGQGLQFLFEYFSETQRNKGNFPGRFSGRQFSNSRSEMNVSTLELGDSALYLCASSPVTSGRAADTQYFGPGTRLTVL.

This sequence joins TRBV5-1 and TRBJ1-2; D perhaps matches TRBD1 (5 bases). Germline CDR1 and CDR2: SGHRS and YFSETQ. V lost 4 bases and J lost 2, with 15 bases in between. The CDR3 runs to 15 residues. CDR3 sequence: CASSLGTGLNYGYTF. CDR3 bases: TGCGCCAGCAGCCTTGGGACGGGCCTAAACTATGGCTACACCTTC.

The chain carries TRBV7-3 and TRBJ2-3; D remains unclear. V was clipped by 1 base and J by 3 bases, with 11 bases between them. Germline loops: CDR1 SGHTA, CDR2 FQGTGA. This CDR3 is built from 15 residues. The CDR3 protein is CASSLSLRATDTQYF. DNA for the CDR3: TGTGCCAGCAGCTTAAGTCTCCGGGCGACAGATACGCAGTATTTT.

The CDR3 loop reads CASSQRVGEAFF. The CDR3 coding sequence is TGCGCCAGCAGCCAGCGGGTGGGGGAAGCTTTCTTT. This rearrangement joins TRBV4-3 to TRBJ1-1; D not certain. CDR3 length equals 12 residues. The germline V gene has CDR1 LGHNA and CDR2 YSLEER. V was clipped by 3 bases and J by 8 bases, with 10 bases between them.

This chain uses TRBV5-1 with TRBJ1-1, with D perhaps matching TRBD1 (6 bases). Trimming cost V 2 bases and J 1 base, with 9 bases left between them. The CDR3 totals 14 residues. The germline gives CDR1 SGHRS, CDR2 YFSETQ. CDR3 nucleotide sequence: TGCGCCAGCAGCTTCGGGGGGCAGAACACTGAAGCTTTCTTT. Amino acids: CASSFGGQNTEAFF.

CDR3 loop: CASSLAWSTDTQYF. CDR3 DNA sequence: TGTGCCAGCAGCTTGGCTTGGAGCACAGATACGCAGTATTTT. V usage is TRBV5-5 and J usage is TRBJ2-3, with D hard to call. The CDR3 runs to 14 residues. In germline, CDR1 is SGHKS, CDR2 YYEKEE (reference sequence). Trimming pared 0 bases from V and 0 bases from J, leaving 5 bases between.

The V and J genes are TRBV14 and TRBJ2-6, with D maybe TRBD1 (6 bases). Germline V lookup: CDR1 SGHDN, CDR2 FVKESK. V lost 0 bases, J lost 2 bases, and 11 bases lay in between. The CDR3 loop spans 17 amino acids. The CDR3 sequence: CASSQERGGTGANVLTF. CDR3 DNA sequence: TGTGCCAGCAGCCAAGAACGTGGGGGCACTGGGGCCAACGTCCTGACTTTC. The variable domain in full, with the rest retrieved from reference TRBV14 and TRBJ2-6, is EAGVTQFPSHSVIEKGQTVTLRCDPISGHDNLYWYRRVMGKEIKFLLHFVKESKQDESGMPNNRFLAERTGGTYSTLKVQPAELEDSGVYFCASSQERGGTGANVLTFGAGSRLTVL.

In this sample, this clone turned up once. CDR3 region: CASTRQGAMEGYTF. CDR3 sequence (DNA): TGTGCCAGCACCCGACAGGGGGCCATGGAAGGCTACACCTTC. The chain uses TRBV9 and TRBJ1-2; 10 nucleotides agree with TRBD1. CDR1 is SGDLS and CDR2 is YYNGEE in the germline V gene. The CDR3 loop spans 14 amino acids. V lost 6 bases, J lost 8 bases, and 10 bases stayed unmatched.

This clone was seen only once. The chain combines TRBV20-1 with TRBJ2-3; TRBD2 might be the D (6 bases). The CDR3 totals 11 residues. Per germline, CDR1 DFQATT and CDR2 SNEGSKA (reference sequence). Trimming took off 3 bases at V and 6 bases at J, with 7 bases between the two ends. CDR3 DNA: TGCAGTGCTAGCGCGGGGGATACGCAGTATTTT. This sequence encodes CSASAGDTQYF.

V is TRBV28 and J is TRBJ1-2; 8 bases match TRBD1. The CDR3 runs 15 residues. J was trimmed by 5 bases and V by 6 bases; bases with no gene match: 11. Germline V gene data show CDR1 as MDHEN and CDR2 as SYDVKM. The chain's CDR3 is CASSQGAARGYGYTF. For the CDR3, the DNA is TGTGCCAGCAGCCAGGGGGCTGCTAGAGGATATGGCTACACCTTC.

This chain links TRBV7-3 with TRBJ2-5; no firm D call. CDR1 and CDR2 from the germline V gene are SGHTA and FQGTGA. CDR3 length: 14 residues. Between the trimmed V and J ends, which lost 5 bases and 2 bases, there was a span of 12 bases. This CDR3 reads CASSPGPRQETQYF. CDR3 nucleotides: TGTGCCAGCAGCCCTGGACCGAGACAAGAGACCCAGTACTTC.

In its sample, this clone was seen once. In DNA form, the CDR3 reads TGCAGCGTCCGACCGGGACTCAACACCGGGGAGCTGTTTTTT. Its protein is CSVRPGLNTGELFF. V and J are TRBV29-1 and TRBJ2-2; possible D gene TRBD2, 6 bases. V lost 6 bases and J lost 2, with 13 bases in between. Germline V gene lookup returns CDR1 SQVTM and CDR2 ANQGSEA. This CDR3 has 14 residues.

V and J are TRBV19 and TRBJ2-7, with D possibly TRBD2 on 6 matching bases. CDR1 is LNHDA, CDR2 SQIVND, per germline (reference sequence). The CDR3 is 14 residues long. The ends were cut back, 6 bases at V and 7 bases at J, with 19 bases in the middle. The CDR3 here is CASRAGGSLREQYF. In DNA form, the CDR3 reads TGTGCCAGTAGAGCCGGAGGGAGCCTGAGGGAGCAGTACTTC.